The rows below give T cell receptor beta chains drawn from one sample of a study of cytomegalovirus exposure and HLA in healthy donors. The repertoire was sequenced with immunoSEQ multiplex PCR; TCRdb's copy has only in-frame clones and lacks some. The sample includes 95,000 to 150,000 clones, over 65% of them seen just once. The sequenced sample was PBMCs. These receptors all stem from a woman in her twenties or thirties in good health and CMV-seropositive. The CDR3 runs from the conserved cysteine through the conserved F or W. A D gene is named only where the DNA matches it firmly. Clone size is shown for a subset of rows, as once, few, many or a class of expanded clone.

TGTGCCAGCATGAGGGGGGGTAGCACAGATACGCAGTATTTT,CASMRGGSTDTQYF,-,14,TRBJ2-3,-,TRBV28
TGTGCCAGCAGCTTGGGTGGGCAGAGCACCGGGGAGCTGTTTTTT,CASSLGGQSTGELFF,-,15,TRBJ2-2,-,TRBV7-2
TGCAGCGCAACGACAGGGGAAAGCAATCAGCCCCAGCATTTT,CSATTGESNQPQHF,-,14,TRBJ1-5,TRBD1,TRBV29-1
TGTGCCAGCAGTCTCCTAGCGGGGCACACAGATACGCAGTATTTT,CASSLLAGHTDTQYF,-,15,TRBJ2-3,TRBD2,TRBV6-1
TGCAGCGTCTGTACCGGGACAGGGAGTGACAATGAGCAGTTCTTC,CSVCTGTGSDNEQFF,once,15,TRBJ2-1,TRBD1,TRBV29-1
TGTGCCAGCAGTGAGATACTAGCGGCGCTGAACACCGGGGAGCTGTTTTTT,CASSEILAALNTGELFF,-,17,TRBJ2-2,TRBD2,TRBV6-1
TGTGCCAGCAGCAGTACAGGGGGCTACCACGAGCAGTACTTC,CASSSTGGYHEQYF,once,14,TRBJ2-7,TRBD1,TRBV9
TGCGCCAGCAGCCAAGATGGGGGGGCTCCCTATGGCTACACCTTC,CASSQDGGAPYGYTF,once,15,TRBJ1-2,-,TRBV4-3
TGTGCCAGCTCACCACGGGCGGGTCCCGCGAACACCGGGGAGCTGTTTTTT,CASSPRAGPANTGELFF,-,17,TRBJ2-2,-,TRBV18
TGTGCCAGTAGTAGGGGGGTGAACAGGCGCTTACCCTACGAGCAGTACTTC,CASSRGVNRRLPYEQYF,-,17,TRBJ2-7,-,TRBV19
TGCGCCAGCAGCTTGGCCGGGACTAGCAAAGGGGATGAGCAGTTCTTC,CASSLAGTSKGDEQFF,-,16,TRBJ2-1,TRBD2,TRBV5-1
TGTGCCAGCAGCGAAACACTAGCGGGGGCTGACGAGCAGTACTTC,CASSETLAGADEQYF,-,15,TRBJ2-7,TRBD2,TRBV7-9
TGTGCCAGCAGACCTCGGGGGGGCCTCTACAATGAGCAGTTCTTC,CASRPRGGLYNEQFF,-,15,TRBJ2-1,TRBD2,TRBV5-8
TGTGCCAGCAGCGGCGAGACAGGGGCAGGAAACACCATATATTTT,CASSGETGAGNTIYF,-,15,TRBJ1-3,TRBD1,TRBV2
TGCGCCAGCAGCTTGGTGGCGGGGACTGAAGCTTTCTTT,CASSLVAGTEAFF,-,13,TRBJ1-1,-,TRBV5-1
TGCAGCGTTGGGAATAGCGGGGGGACCGGTTACATCGATGAGCAGTTCTTC,CSVGNSGGTGYIDEQFF,few,17,TRBJ2-1,TRBD2,TRBV29-1
TGTGCCAGCAGCCAGAGGACTAGCGGGAACGTGCGGACGCAGTATTTT,CASSQRTSGNVRTQYF,-,16,TRBJ2-3,TRBD2,TRBV25-1
TGCGCCAGCAGCTTGGCGGGTCGTCAGCAGAACACCGGGGAGCTGTTTTTT,CASSLAGRQQNTGELFF,once,17,TRBJ2-2,-,TRBV5-1
TGTGCCAGCATCCCCGACAGCTACTCCTACGAGCAGTACTTC,CASIPDSYSYEQYF,-,14,TRBJ2-7,-,TRBV2
TGCGCCAGCAGCCAAGCCGGGGGCGGGGGACTCCCTTCCTACGAGCAGTACTTC,CASSQAGGGGLPSYEQYF,-,18,TRBJ2-7,-,TRBV4-1
TGTGCCAGCAGTGCGCGGCCACAAGACCTCAATTTT,CASSARPQDLNF,-,12,TRBJ1-4,-,TRBV2
TGCGCCAGCAGCAAAACACAGGGAATGAACACTGAAGCTTTCTTT,CASSKTQGMNTEAFF,-,15,TRBJ1-1,-,TRBV5-1
TGCGCCAGCAGCCAAGATCCGACAGGGGGAGGCCAAGAGACCCAGTACTTC,CASSQDPTGGGQETQYF,-,17,TRBJ2-5,TRBD1,TRBV4-1
TGCGCCAGCAGCTTGGATGGGGAGCGCTATGGCTACACCTTC,CASSLDGERYGYTF,-,14,TRBJ1-2,-,TRBV5-1
TGTGCCAGCAGCCTGACTCCTTGGGGCACAGATACGCAGTATTTT,CASSLTPWGTDTQYF,-,15,TRBJ2-3,-,TRBV7-2
TGTGCCAATGATGGACTAGCGGGGCGCACAGATACGCAGTATTTT,CANDGLAGRTDTQYF,-,15,TRBJ2-3,-,TRBV21-1
TGTTCCAGCAGCCCGCCGGGACAGGGAATTTCACCCCTCCACTTT,CSSSPPGQGISPLHF,-,15,TRBJ1-6,TRBD1,TRBV7-9
TGTGCCAGCAGTTACTCGATAGGGACAGCCTATGGCTACACCTTC,CASSYSIGTAYGYTF,-,15,TRBJ1-2,TRBD1,TRBV6-5
TGTGCCAGCAGTTTAGGGGCAGGGCTGGCGGAACAGTACTTC,CASSLGAGLAEQYF,-,14,TRBJ2-5,-,TRBV27
TGCGCCAGCACCTCCGGGACACCCTACAATGAGCAGTTCTTC,CASTSGTPYNEQFF,-,14,TRBJ2-1,-,TRBV10-2
TGTGCCTGGAGGCAATTTGGGGGGACCGGGGAGCTGTTTTTT,CAWRQFGGTGELFF,once,14,TRBJ2-2,-,TRBV30
TGTGCCAGCAGCCGGCAGGCTGCCGGGGAGCTGTTTTTT,CASSRQAAGELFF,-,13,TRBJ2-2,-,TRBV5-6
TGTGCCAGCAGCTTAGCGGCGGGGTTCCGCACAGATACGCAGTATTTT,CASSLAAGFRTDTQYF,once,16,TRBJ2-3,-,TRBV7-2
TGCAGCGTTGACACATCAGGTTCAGAGACCCAGTACTTC,CSVDTSGSETQYF,-,13,TRBJ2-5,-,TRBV29-1
TGTGCCAGCAGCTACGGAGCTTATGGCTACACCTTC,CASSYGAYGYTF,-,12,TRBJ1-2,-,TRBV5-6
TGTGCCAGCAGTTCGAGGGGGGGCGGGTACCCCGGGGAGCTGTTTTTT,CASSSRGGGYPGELFF,-,16,TRBJ2-2,-,TRBV7-2
TGTGCTAGTGGTTTGGCATCCGGGACAGGGAATTACGAGCAGTACTTC,CASGLASGTGNYEQYF,-,16,TRBJ2-7,TRBD1,TRBV12-5
TGTGCCAGCAGCTTGTATTCCGCAGGGGCTGGCCCCTACGAGCAGTACTTC,CASSLYSAGAGPYEQYF,-,17,TRBJ2-7,-,TRBV5-5
TGTGCCAGCAGCCCCGGGACAGGGCCCTATGGCTACACCTTC,CASSPGTGPYGYTF,-,14,TRBJ1-2,TRBD1,TRBV9
TGCGCCAGCAGACCGGGGACAGGGGTCAACACAGATACGCAGTATTTT,CASRPGTGVNTDTQYF,-,16,TRBJ2-3,TRBD1,TRBV4-1
TGCAGCGTTTGGTTACAGGGGCCCTCCTACGAGCAGTACTTC,CSVWLQGPSYEQYF,-,14,TRBJ2-7,TRBD1,TRBV29-1
TGTGCCAGCAGCCTGGGGGCCAACACGTTTAATGAAAAACTGTTTTTT,CASSLGANTFNEKLFF,-,16,TRBJ1-4,-,TRBV7-6
TGTGCCATCAGTCAGCGGGGGGTTGGGGAGACCCAGTACTTC,CAISQRGVGETQYF,once,14,TRBJ2-5,TRBD2,TRBV10-3
TGTGCCAGTAGTATAGGACTGGCCACTGAAGCTTTCTTT,CASSIGLATEAFF,few,13,TRBJ1-1,-,TRBV19
TGCGCCAGCAGCCAGTCGGACAGCTATGGGTATGGCTACACCTTC,CASSQSDSYGYGYTF,few,15,TRBJ1-2,-,TRBV4-1
TGTGCCAGCAGCCCCTCGTCCGGGACAGGAGTTTCACCCCTCCACTTT,CASSPSSGTGVSPLHF,-,16,TRBJ1-6,TRBD1,TRBV7-6
TGTGCCAGCAGTCCGGGACAGTCCTACGAGCAGTACTTC,CASSPGQSYEQYF,-,13,TRBJ2-7,TRBD1,TRBV28
TGTGCCAGCAGCCCCCTAGTTCAATCTGGAAACACCATATATTTT,CASSPLVQSGNTIYF,once,15,TRBJ1-3,-,TRBV9
TGTGCCAGCACCATGAGGGGGACCAACCACCTTAACTATAAAACCTTC,CASTMRGTNHLNYKTF,few,16,TRBJ1-2,-,TRBV28
TGTGCCAGCAGTCCCCCTTCCAATGAGCAGTTCTTC,CASSPPSNEQFF,-,12,TRBJ2-1,-,TRBV27
TGTGCCAGCAGTTACTCCCAGGGGATGGTGAATGAGCAGTTCTTC,CASSYSQGMVNEQFF,-,15,TRBJ2-1,-,TRBV6-5
TGTGCCAGCAGCTTATCTACAGCCGGGGGGACCCAGTACTTC,CASSLSTAGGTQYF,-,14,TRBJ2-5,-,TRBV7-3